This T cell receptor beta chain emerged from a study of T-cell memory formation after mild COVID-19. TCRdb re-called the 5' RACE reads through MiXCR, storing one row per CDR3 protein. The table includes about 55,000 distinct CDR3 sequences, roughly 9.5% detected once. CDR3 length: 14 amino acids. Germline values: CDR1 SGHRS, CDR2 YFSETQ. Trimming removed 4 bases at V and 0 bases at J, with 9 bases between. Whole-study results and caveats: Researchers could not confirm that second-wave clones peaking on day 37 targeted SARS-CoV-2.

This clonotype appeared many times. Its antigen remains unidentified. Sequences were obtained from PBMCs or a T cell subset sorted from them (not recorded which). The chain has TRBV5-1 and TRBJ2-3; D gene unclear. The sequence derives from a young man who had mild COVID-19 (a few samples of this study predate the infection). Cell type and time point are not known. The CDR3 nucleotides read TGCGCCAGCAGCCTCCAGACTAGCACAGATACGCAGTATTTT. Translating gives CASSLQTSTDTQYF.